This section outlines one TCR beta chain sequence together with its context. What it recognizes is unknown. This record belongs to a study of beta chain features in type 1 diabetes. CDR1 is MDHEN and CDR2 is SYDVKM in the germline V gene. The CDR3 is made up of 15 amino acids. The V and J ends lost 5 bases and 5 bases respectively, with 16 bases between them. Study-level findings and limits: Sampled from patients, naive, central memory and Treg TCRB repertoires appeared more similar than those sampled from healthy donors.

What was sequenced were expressed TCRB transcripts, since all of the isolated RNA had been reverse transcribed. The protocol was immunoSEQ multiplex PCR, while the TCRdb copy is restricted to in-frame clones and leaves out a portion. Here the sample spans more than 150,000 clones, about 13% being singletons. The receptor's source is a young woman in good health. The rearrangement links TRBV28 to TRBJ2-4, with D perhaps TRBD1 (6 bases). What was sequenced was central memory CD4+ T cells from blood. CDR3 residues: CASSPPGQRENIQYF. As DNA, the CDR3 is TGTGCCAGCAGTCCTCCGGGACAACGGGAAAACATTCAGTACTTC.